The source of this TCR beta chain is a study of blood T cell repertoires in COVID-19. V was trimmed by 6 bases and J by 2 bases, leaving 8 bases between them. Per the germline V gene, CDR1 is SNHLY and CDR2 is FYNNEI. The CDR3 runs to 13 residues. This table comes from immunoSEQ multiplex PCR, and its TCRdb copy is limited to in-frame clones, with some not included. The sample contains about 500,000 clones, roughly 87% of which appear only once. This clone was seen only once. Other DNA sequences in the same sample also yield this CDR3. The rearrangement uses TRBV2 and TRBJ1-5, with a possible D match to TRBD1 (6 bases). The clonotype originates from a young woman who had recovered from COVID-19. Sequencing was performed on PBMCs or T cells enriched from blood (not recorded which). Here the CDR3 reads CASRDSRNQPQHF. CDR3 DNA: TGTGCCAGCAGGGACAGCCGCAATCAGCCCCAGCATTTT. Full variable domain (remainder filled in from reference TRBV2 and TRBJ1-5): EPEVTQTPSHQVTQMGQEVILRCVPISNHLYFYWYRQILGQKVEFLVSFYNNEISEKSEIFDDQFSVERPDGSNFTLKIRSTKLEDSAMYFCASRDSRNQPQHFGDGTRLSIL.